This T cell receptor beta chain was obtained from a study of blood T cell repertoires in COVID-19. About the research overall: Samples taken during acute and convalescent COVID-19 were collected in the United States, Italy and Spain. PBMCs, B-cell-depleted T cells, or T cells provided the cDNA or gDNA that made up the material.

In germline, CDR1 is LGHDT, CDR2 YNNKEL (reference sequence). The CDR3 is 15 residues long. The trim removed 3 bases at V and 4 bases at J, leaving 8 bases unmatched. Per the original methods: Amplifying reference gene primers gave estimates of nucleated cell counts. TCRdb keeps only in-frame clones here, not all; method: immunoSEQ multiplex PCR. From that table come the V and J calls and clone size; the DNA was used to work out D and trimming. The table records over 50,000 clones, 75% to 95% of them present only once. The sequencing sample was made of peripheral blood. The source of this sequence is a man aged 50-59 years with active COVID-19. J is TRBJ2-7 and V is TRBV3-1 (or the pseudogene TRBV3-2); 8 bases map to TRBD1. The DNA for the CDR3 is TGTGCCAGCAGCCACAACCGGGACAGGAAATACGAGCAGTACTTC. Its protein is CASSHNRDRKYEQYF.